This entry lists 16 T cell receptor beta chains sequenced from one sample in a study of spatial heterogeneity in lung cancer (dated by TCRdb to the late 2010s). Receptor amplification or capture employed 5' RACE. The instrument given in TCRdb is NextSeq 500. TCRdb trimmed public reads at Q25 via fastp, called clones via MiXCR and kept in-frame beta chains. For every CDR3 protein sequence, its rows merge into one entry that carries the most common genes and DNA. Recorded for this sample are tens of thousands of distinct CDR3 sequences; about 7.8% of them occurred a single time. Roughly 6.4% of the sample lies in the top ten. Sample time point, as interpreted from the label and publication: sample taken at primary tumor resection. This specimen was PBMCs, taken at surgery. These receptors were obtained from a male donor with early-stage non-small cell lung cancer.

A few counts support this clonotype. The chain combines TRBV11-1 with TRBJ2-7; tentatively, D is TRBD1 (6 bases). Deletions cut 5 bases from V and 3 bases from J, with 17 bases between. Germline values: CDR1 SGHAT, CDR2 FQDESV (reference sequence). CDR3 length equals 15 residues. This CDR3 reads CASSLTRTAYYEQYF. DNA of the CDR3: TGTGCCAGCAGCCTCACGAGGACAGCCTACTACGAGCAGTACTTC.

The CDR3 nucleotides are TGTGCCAGCAGCCCCCGGACTAGCGGGATCGGTGAGCAGTTCTTC. This translates into CASSPRTSGIGEQFF. The chain joins TRBV11-2 to TRBJ2-1; 12 bases align to TRBD2. Germline lookup yields CDR1 SGHAT and CDR2 FQNNGV. The length of the CDR3 is 15 residues. The ends lost 5 bases at V and 9 bases at J; junction bases unmatched: 8.

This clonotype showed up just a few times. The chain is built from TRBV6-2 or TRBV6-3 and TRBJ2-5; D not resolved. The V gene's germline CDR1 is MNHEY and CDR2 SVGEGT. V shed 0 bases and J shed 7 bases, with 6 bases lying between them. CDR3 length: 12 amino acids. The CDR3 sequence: CASSYSRVTQYF. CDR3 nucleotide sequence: TGTGCCAGCAGTTACTCGAGAGTGACCCAGTACTTC.

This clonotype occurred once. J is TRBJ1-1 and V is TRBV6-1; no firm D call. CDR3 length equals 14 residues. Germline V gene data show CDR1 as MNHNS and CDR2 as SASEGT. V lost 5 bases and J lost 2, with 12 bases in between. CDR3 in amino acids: CASSFDISNTEAFF. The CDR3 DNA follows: TGTGCCAGCAGTTTCGACATCTCAAACACTGAAGCTTTCTTT.

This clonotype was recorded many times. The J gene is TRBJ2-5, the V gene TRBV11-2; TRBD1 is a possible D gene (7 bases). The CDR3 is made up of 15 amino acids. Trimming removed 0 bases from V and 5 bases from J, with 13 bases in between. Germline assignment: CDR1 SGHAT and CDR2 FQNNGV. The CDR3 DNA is TGTGCCAGCAGCTTAGATTCTGCAGGGGGGGAGACCCAGTACTTC. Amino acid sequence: CASSLDSAGGETQYF.

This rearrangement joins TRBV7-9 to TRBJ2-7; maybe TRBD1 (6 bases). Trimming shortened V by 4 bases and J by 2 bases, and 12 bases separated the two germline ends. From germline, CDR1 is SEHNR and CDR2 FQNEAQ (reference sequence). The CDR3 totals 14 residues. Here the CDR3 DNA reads TGTGCCAGCAGCTCTAGACAGGCCCCCTACGAGCAGTACTTC. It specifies CASSSRQAPYEQYF.

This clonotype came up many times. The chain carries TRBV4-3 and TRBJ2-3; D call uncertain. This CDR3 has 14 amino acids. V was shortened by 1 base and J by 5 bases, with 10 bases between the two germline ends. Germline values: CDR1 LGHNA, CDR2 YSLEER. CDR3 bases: TGCGCCAGCAGCCAAGCGGAGAATAGAGATACGCAGTATTTT. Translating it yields CASSQAENRDTQYF.

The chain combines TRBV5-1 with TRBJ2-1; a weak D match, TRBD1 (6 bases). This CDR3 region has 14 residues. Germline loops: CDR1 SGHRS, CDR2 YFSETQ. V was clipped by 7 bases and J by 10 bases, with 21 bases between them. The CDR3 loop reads CASGDGTPRWEQFF. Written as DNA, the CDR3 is TGCGCCAGCGGGGACGGGACACCCCGATGGGAGCAGTTCTTC.

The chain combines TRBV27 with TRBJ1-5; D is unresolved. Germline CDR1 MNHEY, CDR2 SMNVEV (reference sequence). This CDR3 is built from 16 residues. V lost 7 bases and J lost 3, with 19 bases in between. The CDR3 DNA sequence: TGTGCCAGCATCGCCACCGCGGCAGCGTACAATCAGCCCCAGCATTTT. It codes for CASIATAAAYNQPQHF.

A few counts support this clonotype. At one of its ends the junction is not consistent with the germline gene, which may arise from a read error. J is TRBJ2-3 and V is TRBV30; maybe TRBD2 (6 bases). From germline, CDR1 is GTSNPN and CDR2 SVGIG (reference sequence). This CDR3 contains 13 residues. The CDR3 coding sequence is TGTGCCGGGTCGGGAGTCAGCAGAGATACGCAGTATTTT. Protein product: CAGSGVSRDTQYF.

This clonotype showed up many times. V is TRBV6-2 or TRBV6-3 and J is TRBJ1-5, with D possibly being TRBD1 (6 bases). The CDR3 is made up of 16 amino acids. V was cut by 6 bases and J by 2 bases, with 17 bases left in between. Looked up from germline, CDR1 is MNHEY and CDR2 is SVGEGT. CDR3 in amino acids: CASRDSGGFGNQPQHF. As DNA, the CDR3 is TGTGCCAGCAGGGACAGTGGGGGCTTCGGCAATCAGCCCCAGCATTTT.

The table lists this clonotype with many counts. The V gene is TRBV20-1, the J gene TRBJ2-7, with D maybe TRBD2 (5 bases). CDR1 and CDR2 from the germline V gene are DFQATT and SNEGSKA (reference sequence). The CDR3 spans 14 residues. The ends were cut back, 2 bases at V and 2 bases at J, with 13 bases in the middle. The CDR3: CSARSPWTAYEQYF. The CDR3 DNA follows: TGCAGTGCTAGATCACCATGGACTGCCTACGAGCAGTACTTC.

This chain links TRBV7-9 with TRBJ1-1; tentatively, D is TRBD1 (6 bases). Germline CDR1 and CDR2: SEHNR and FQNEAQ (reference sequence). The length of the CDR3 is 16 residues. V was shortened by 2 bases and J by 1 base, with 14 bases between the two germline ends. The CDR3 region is CASSLRAGRGNTEAFF. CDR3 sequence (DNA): TGTGCCAGCAGCTTAAGGGCAGGCAGGGGGAACACTGAAGCTTTCTTT.

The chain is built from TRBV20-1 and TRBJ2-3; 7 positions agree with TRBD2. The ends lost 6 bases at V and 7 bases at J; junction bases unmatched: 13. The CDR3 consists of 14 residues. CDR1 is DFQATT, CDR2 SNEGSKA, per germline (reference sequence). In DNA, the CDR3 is TGCAGTGCCCGGTCCCGGACTAGAGGGAATACGCAGTATTTT. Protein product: CSARSRTRGNTQYF.

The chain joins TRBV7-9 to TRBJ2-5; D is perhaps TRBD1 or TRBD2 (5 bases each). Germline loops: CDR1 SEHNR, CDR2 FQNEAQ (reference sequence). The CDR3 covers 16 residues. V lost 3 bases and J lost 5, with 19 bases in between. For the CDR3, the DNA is TGTGCCAGCAGCTTGACCGGTTCCTTCGAGGGGGAGACCCAGTACTTC. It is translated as CASSLTGSFEGETQYF.

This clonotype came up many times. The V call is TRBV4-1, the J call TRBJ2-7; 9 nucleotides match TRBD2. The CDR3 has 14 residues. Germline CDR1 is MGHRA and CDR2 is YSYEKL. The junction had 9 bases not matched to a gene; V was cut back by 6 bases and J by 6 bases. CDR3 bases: TGCGCCAGCAGTACGGCGGGAGGGGTGTTCGAGCAGTACTTC. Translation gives CASSTAGGVFEQYF.